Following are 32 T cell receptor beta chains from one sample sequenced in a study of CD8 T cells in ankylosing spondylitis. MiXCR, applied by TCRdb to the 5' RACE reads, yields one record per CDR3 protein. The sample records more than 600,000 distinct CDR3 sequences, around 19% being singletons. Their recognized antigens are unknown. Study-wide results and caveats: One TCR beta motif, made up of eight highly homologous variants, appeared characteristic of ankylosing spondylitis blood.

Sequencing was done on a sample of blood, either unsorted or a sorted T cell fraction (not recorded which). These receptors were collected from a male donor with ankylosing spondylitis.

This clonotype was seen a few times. CDR3 in DNA: TGTGCCAGCAGAAAGAGCACCGGGACGGAGACCTACGAGCAGTACTTC. Protein: CASRKSTGTETYEQYF. The chain couples TRBV2 to TRBJ2-7; D possibly matches TRBD1 or TRBD2 (5 bases each). Germline values: CDR1 SNHLY, CDR2 FYNNEI. This CDR3 comprises 16 residues. Trimming removed 6 bases at V and 2 bases at J, with 20 bases between.

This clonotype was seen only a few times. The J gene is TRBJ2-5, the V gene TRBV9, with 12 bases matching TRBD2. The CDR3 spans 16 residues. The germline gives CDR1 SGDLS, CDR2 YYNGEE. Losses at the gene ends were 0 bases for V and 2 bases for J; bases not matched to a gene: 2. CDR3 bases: TGTGCCAGCAGCGTAGGGACTAGCGGGACACAAGAGACCCAGTACTTC. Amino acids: CASSVGTSGTQETQYF.

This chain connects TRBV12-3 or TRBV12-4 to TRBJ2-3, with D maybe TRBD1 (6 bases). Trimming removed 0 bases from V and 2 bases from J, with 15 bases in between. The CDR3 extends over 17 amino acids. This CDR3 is CASSLAGAGAPTDTQYF. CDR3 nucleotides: TGTGCCAGCAGTTTAGCAGGGGCAGGGGCCCCCACAGATACGCAGTATTTT.

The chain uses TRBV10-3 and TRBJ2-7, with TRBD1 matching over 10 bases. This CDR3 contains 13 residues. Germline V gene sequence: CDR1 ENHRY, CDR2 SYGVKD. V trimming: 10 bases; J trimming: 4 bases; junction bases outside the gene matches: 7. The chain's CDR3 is CATAPGQGYEQYF. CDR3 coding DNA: TGTGCCACCGCACCGGGACAGGGGTACGAGCAGTACTTC.

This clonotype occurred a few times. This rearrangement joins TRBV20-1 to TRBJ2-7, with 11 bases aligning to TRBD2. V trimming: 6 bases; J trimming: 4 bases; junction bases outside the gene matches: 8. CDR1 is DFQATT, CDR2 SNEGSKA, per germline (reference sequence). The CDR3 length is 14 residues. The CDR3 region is CSAARGTSGYEQYF. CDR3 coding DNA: TGCAGTGCAGCCCGGGGGACTAGCGGATACGAGCAGTACTTC.

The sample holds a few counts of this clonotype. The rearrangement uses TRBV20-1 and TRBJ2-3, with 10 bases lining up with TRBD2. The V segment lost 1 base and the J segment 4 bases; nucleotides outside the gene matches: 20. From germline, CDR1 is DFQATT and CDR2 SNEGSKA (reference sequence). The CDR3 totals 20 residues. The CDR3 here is CSARGGASGGHPSIADTQYF. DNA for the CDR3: TGCAGTGCTAGAGGGGGGGCTAGCGGGGGTCACCCGTCCATCGCAGATACGCAGTATTTT.

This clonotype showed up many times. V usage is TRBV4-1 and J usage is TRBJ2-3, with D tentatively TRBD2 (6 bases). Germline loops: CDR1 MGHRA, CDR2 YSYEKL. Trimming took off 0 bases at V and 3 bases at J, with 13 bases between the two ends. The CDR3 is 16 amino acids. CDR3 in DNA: TGCGCCAGCAGCCAAGATAGCTCCGGGGGAACAGATACGCAGTATTTT. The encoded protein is CASSQDSSGGTDTQYF.

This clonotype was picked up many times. CDR3 in amino acids: CATSDQLYNEQFF. Here the CDR3 DNA reads TGTGCCACCAGTGATCAACTATACAATGAGCAGTTCTTC. The chain couples TRBV24-1 to TRBJ2-1; D gene uncertain. This CDR3 has 13 residues. From germline, CDR1 is KGHDR and CDR2 SFDVKD. Trimming shortened V by 3 bases and J by 4 bases, and 6 bases separated the two germline ends.

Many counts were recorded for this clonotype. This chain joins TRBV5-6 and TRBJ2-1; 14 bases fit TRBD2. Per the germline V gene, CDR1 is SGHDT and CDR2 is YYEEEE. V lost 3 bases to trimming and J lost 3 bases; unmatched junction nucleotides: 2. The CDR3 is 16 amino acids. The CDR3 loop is CASSSGTSGGYNEQFF. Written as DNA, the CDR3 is TGTGCCAGCAGCTCAGGGACTAGCGGGGGCTACAATGAGCAGTTCTTC.

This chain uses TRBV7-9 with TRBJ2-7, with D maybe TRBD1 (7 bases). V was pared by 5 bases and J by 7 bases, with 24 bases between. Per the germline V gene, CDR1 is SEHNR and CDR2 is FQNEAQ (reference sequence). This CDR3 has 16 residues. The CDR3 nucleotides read TGTGCCAGCAGCCCAGGGGGGAGCGAGGCCATCTGGGAGCAGTACTTC. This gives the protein CASSPGGSEAIWEQYF.

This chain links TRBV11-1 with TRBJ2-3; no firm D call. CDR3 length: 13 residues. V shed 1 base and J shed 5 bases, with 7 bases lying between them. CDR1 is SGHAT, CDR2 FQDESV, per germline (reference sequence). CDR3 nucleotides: TGTGCCAGCAGCTTAGGGGCCTTAGATACGCAGTATTTT. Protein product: CASSLGALDTQYF.

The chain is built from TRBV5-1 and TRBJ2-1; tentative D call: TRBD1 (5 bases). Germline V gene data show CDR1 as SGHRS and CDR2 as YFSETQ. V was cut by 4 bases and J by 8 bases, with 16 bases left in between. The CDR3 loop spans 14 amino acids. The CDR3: CASSGKAGFDEQFF. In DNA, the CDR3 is TGCGCCAGCAGCGGCAAGGCAGGGTTCGATGAGCAGTTCTTC. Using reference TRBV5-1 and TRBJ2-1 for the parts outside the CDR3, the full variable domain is KAGVTQTPRYLIKTRGQQVTLSCSPISGHRSVSWYQQTPGQGLQFLFEYFSETQRNKGNFPGRFSGRQFSNSRSEMNVSTLELGDSALYLCASSGKAGFDEQFFGPGTRLTVL.

The CDR3 DNA reads TGTGCCATCAGTGAAAGCGACAGGGTCCCTCTATATGGCTACACCTTC. Protein: CAISESDRVPLYGYTF. The rearrangement joins TRBV10-3 to TRBJ1-2, with TRBD1 matching 7 bases. Germline V lookup: CDR1 ENHRY, CDR2 SYGVKD. With 3 bases clipped from V and 5 bases from J, the junction kept 12 bases outside the gene matches. The length of the CDR3 is 16 residues.

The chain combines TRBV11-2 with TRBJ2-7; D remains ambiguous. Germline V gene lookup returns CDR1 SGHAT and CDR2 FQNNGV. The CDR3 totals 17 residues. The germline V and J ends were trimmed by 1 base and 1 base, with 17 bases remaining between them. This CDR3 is CASSLVGGVWVSYEQYF. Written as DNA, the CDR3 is TGTGCCAGCAGCTTAGTAGGTGGGGTTTGGGTATCCTACGAGCAGTACTTC. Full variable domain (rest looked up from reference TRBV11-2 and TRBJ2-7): EAGVAQSPRYKIIEKRQSVAFWCNPISGHATLYWYQQILGQGPKLLIQFQNNGVVDDSQLPKDRFSAERLKGVDSTLKIQPAKLEDSAVYLCASSLVGGVWVSYEQYFGPGTRLTVT.

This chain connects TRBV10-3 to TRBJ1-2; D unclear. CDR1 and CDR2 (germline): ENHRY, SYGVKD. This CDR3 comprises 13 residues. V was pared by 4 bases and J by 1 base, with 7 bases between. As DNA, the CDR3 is TGTGCCATCAGTGCGCAGGTTAACTATGGCTACACCTTC. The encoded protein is CAISAQVNYGYTF.

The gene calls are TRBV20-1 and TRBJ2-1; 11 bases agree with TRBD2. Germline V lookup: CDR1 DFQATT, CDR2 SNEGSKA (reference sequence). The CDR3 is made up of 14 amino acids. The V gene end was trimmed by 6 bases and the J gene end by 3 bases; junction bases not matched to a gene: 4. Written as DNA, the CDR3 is TGCAGTGCCCTGGGACTAGCGGACTACAATGAGCAGTTCTTC. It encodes CSALGLADYNEQFF.

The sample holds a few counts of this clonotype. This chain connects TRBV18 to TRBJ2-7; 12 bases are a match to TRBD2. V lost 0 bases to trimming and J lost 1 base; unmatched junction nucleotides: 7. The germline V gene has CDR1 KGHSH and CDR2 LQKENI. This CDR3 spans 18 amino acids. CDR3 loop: CASSPPVTSGSMSYEQYF. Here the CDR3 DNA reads TGTGCCAGCTCACCACCTGTGACTAGCGGGAGTATGTCCTACGAGCAGTACTTC. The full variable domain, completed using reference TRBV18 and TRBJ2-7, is NAGVMQNPRHLVRRRGQEARLRCSPMKGHSHVYWYRQLPEEGLKFMVYLQKENIIDESGMPKERFSAEFPKEGPSILRIQQVVRGDSAAYFCASSPPVTSGSMSYEQYFGPGTRLTVT.

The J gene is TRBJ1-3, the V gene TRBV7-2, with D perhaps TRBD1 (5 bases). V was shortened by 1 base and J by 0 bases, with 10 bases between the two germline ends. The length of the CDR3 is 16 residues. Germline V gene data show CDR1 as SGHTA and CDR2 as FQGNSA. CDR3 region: CASSLERGLSGNTIYF. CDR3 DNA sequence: TGTGCCAGCAGCTTAGAGCGGGGCCTCTCTGGAAACACCATATATTTT. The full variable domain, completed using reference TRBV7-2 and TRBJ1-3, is GAGVSQSPSNKVTEKGKDVELRCDPISGHTALYWYRQSLGQGLEFLIYFQGNSAPDKSGLPSDRFSAERTGGSVSTLTIQRTQQEDSAVYLCASSLERGLSGNTIYFGEGSWLTVV.

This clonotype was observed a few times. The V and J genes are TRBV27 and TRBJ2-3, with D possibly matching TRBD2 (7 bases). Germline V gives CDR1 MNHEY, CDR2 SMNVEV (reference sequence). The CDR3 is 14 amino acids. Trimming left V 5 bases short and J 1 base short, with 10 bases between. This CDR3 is CASSPGGRTDTQYF. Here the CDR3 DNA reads TGTGCCAGCAGTCCGGGGGGCCGCACAGATACGCAGTATTTT.

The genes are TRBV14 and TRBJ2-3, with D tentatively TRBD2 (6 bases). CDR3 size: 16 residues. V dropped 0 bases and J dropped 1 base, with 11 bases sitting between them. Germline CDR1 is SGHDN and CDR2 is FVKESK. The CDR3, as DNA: TGTGCCAGCAGCCAAGATTTGCGGGGTGGCACAGATACGCAGTATTTT. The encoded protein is CASSQDLRGGTDTQYF.

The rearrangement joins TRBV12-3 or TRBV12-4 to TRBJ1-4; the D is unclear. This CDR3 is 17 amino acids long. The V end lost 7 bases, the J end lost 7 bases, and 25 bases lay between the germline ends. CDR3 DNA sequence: TGTGCCAGCACCCCCCTTCCTAGTGGAGTATTGGGTGAAAAACTGTTTTTT. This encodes CASTPLPSGVLGEKLFF.

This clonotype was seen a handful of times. The CDR3 reads CSASISGRSSYEQYF. The DNA of the CDR3 is TGCAGTGCTTCTATTAGCGGGCGGAGCTCCTACGAGCAGTACTTC. This sequence joins TRBV20-1 and TRBJ2-7, with 7 bases matching TRBD2. Germline V gene lookup returns CDR1 DFQATT and CDR2 SNEGSKA (reference sequence). The CDR3 covers 15 residues. V trimming: 5 bases; J trimming: 0 bases; junction bases outside the gene matches: 10.

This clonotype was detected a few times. This CDR3 is CSARDPSGSGEAFF. Here the CDR3 DNA reads TGCAGTGCTAGAGATCCATCGGGGTCAGGTGAAGCTTTCTTT. The chain has TRBV20-1 and TRBJ1-1; D gene uncertain. Germline V CDR1 and CDR2: DFQATT, SNEGSKA (reference sequence). The ends were cut back, 0 bases at V and 7 bases at J, with 15 bases in the middle. The CDR3 covers 14 residues.

The chain's CDR3 is CSARDHPNTGELFF. The DNA of the CDR3 is TGCAGTGCTCGGGACCACCCGAACACCGGGGAGCTGTTTTTT. The V gene is TRBV20-1, the J gene TRBJ2-2; possibly TRBD1 or TRBD2 for D (5 bases each). V gave up 5 bases and J gave up 0 bases, with 10 bases separating them. The CDR3 extends over 14 amino acids. Looked up from germline, CDR1 is DFQATT and CDR2 is SNEGSKA (reference sequence).

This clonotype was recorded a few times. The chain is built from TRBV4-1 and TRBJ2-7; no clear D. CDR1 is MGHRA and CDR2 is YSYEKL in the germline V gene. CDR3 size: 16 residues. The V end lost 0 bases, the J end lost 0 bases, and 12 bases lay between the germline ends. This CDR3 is CASSQDPGAYSYEQYF. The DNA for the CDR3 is TGCGCCAGCAGCCAAGATCCTGGCGCCTACTCCTACGAGCAGTACTTC.

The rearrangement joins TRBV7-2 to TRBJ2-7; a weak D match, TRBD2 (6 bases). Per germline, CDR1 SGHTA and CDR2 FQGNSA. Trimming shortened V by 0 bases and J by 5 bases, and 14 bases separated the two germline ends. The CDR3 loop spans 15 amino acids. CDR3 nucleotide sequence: TGTGCCAGCAGCTTAGCGGGAGGTTGGGCCGACGAGCAGTACTTC. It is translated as CASSLAGGWADEQYF.

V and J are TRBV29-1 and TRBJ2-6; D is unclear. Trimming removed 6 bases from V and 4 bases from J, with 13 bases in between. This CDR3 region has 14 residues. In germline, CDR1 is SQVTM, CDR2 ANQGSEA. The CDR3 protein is CSVADRSGANVLTF. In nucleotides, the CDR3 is TGCAGCGTAGCCGACCGTTCAGGGGCCAACGTCCTGACTTTC.

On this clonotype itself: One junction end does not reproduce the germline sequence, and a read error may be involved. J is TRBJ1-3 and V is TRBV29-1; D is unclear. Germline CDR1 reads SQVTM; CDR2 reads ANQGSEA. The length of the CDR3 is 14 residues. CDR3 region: CSVVNAEEGNNIYF. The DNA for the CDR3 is TGCAGCGTTGTTAATGCGGAGGAGGGAAACAACATATATTTT.

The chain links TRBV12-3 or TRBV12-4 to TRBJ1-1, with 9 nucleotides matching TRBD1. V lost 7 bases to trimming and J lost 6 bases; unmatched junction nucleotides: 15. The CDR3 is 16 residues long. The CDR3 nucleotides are TGTGCCAGCAACCGAAGACAGGGGGAAGCAAACGCTGAAGCTTTCTTT. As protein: CASNRRQGEANAEAFF.

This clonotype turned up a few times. The CDR3 nucleotides are TGTGCCAGCGCCCCGAAAGGGCTTTATAGCAATCAGCCCCAGCATTTT. It yields the protein CASAPKGLYSNQPQHF. J is TRBJ1-5 and V is TRBV6-1; D gene unclear. Germline CDR1 reads MNHNS; CDR2 reads SASEGT. V lost 8 bases to trimming and J lost 0 bases, with 17 bases between them. There are 16 residues in the CDR3.

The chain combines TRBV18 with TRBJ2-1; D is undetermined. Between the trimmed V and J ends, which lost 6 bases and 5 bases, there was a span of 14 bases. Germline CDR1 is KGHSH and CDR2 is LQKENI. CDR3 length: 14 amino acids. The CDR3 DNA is TGTGCCAGCTCGGGTTCAGGACCTCACAATGAGCAGTTCTTC. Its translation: CASSGSGPHNEQFF.

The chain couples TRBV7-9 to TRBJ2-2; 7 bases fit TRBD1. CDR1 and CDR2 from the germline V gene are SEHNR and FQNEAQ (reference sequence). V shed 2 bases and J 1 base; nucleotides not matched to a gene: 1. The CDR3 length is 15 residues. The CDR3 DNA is TGTGCCAGCAGCTTACGGGACAGGAACACCGGGGAGCTGTTTTTT. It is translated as CASSLRDRNTGELFF. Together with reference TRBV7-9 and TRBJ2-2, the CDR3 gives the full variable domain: DTGVSQNPRHKITKRGQNVTFRCDPISEHNRLYWYRQTLGQGPEFLTYFQNEAQLEKSRLLSDRFSAERPKGSFSTLEIQRTEQGDSAMYLCASSLRDRNTGELFFGEGSRLTVL.